The clone carrying this T cell receptor beta chain has just a few counts. Its specificity is unknown. The sample belongs to a study of cytomegalovirus exposure and HLA in healthy donors. Study information: Out of 398 genotyped donors, about 84% belonged to the Caucasian-associated ancestry cluster.

Germline V CDR1 and CDR2: SGHTA, FQGNSA. V was pared by 0 bases and J by 8 bases, with 16 bases between. The CDR3 is 15 residues long. This PCR relied on a set of 60 Vbeta primers and 13 Jbeta primers. The assay was immunoSEQ multiplex PCR, and TCRdb's table has in-frame clones only and misses some. This table has about 64,000 clones, less than 80% appearing once. Study-level points and caveats: Many donors carried some public TCRs, although rarity characterized most TCR sequences. Differences between HLA loci emerged in a later analysis of TCR association rates, with DRB1 most and HLA-C fewest. With later analysis, a missense DCLRE1C variant became linked to TCR beta V- and J-gene trimming.

This rearrangement joins TRBV7-2 to TRBJ1-2; a possible D gene is TRBD1 (6 bases). The clonotype comes from a woman aged 50 to 60 in good health and CMV-seronegative. The material sequenced was PBMCs. CDR3 coding DNA: TGTGCCAGCAGCTTAGCAGTGCGGGGGGCGCGGGGCTACACCTTC. Translating gives CASSLAVRGARGYTF. Combining the CDR3 with reference TRBV7-2 and TRBJ1-2 gives the whole variable domain GAGVSQSPSNKVTEKGKDVELRCDPISGHTALYWYRQSLGQGLEFLIYFQGNSAPDKSGLPSDRFSAERTGGSVSTLTIQRTQQEDSAVYLCASSLAVRGARGYTFGSGTRLTVV.